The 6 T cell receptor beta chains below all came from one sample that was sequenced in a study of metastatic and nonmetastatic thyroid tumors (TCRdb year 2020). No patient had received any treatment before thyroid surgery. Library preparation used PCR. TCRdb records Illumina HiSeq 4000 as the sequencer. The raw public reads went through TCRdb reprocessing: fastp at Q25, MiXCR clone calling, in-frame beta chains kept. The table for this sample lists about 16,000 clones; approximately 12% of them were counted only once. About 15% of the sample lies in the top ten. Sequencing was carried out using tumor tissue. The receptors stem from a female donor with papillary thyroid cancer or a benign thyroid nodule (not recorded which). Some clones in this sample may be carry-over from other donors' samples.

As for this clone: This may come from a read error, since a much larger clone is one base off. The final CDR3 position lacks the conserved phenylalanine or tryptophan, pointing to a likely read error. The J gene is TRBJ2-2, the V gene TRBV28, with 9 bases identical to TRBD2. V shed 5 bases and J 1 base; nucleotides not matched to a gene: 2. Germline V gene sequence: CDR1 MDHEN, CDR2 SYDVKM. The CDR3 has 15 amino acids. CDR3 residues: CASSVTSGNTGELFS. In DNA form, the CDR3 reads TGTGCCAGCAGTGTGACTAGCGGGAACACCGGGGAGCTGTTTTCT.

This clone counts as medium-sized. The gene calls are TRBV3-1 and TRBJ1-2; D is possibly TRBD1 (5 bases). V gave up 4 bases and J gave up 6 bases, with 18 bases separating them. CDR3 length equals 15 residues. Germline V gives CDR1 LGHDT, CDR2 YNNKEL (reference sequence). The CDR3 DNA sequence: TGTGCCAGCAGCCGACCGGGACGATCCCTAGATGGCTACACCTTC. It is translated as CASSRPGRSLDGYTF.

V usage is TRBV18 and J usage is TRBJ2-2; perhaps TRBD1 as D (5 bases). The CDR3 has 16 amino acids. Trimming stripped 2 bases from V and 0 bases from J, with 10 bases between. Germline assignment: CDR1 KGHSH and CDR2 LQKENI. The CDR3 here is CASSPWSRANTGELFF. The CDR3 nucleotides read TGTGCCAGCTCACCATGGTCCAGGGCGAACACCGGGGAGCTGTTTTTT.

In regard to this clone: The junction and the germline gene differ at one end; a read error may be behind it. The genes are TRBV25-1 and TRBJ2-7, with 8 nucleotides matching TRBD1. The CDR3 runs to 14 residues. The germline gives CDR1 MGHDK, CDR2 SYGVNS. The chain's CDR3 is CASSGGQGTYEQHF. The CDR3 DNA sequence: TGCGCCAGCAGTGGAGGACAGGGCACCTACGAGCAGCACTTC.

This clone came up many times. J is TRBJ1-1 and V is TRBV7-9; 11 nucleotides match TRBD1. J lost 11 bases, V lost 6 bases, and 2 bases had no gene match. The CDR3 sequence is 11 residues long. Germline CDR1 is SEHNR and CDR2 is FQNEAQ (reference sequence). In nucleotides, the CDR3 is TGTGCCAGCAGGGGGACAGGGGGGGCTTTCTTT. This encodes CASRGTGGAFF. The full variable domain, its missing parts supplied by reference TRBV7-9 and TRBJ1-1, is DTGVSQNPRHKITKRGQNVTFRCDPISEHNRLYWYRQTLGQGPEFLTYFQNEAQLEKSRLLSDRFSAERPKGSFSTLEIQRTEQGDSAMYLCASRGTGGAFFGQGTRLTVV.

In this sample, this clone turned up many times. The CDR3, as DNA: TGTGCCAGCAGCGTATCGGCAGGTGGACATGAAAAACTGTTTTTT. Residues: CASSVSAGGHEKLFF. This sequence joins TRBV9 and TRBJ1-4; D is undetermined. V was trimmed by 1 base and J by 6 bases, leaving 13 bases between them. CDR3 length: 15 residues. Germline CDR1 SGDLS, CDR2 YYNGEE.